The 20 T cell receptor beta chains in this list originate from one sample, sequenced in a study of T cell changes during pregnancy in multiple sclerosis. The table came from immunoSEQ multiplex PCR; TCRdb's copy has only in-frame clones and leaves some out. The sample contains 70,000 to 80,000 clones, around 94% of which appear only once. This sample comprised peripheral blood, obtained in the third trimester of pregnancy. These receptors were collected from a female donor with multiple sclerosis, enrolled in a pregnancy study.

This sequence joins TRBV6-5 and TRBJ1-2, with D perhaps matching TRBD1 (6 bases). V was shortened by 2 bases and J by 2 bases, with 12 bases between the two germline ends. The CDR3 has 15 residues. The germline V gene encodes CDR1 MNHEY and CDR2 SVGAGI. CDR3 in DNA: TGTGCCAGCAGTTACGGGGACACCCGGAACTATGGCTACACCTTC. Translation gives CASSYGDTRNYGYTF.

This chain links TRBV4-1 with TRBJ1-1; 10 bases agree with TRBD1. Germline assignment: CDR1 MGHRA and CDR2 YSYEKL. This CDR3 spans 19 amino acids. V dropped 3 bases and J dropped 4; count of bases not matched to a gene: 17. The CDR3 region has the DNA TGCGCCAGCAGCCACGTGATGGAGGGACAGGGGTTAGAGGGCACTGAAGCTTTCTTT. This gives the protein CASSHVMEGQGLEGTEAFF.

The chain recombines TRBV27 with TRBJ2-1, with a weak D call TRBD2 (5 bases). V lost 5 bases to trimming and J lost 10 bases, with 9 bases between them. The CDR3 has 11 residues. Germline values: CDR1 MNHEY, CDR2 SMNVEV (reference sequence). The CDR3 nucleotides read TGTGCCAGCAGTAGAGGGTGGGAGCAGTTCTTC. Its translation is CASSRGWEQFF.

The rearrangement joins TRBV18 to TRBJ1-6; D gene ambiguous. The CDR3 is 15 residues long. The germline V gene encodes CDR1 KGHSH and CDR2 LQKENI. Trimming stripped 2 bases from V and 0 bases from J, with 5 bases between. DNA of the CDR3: TGTGCCAGCTCACCAGTCATCTCCTATAATTCACCCCTCCACTTT. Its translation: CASSPVISYNSPLHF.

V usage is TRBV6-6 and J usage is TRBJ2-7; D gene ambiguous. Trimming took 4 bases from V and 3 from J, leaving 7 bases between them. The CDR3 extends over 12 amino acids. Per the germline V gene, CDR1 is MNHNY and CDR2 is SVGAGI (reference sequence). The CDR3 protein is CASSLSRYEQYF. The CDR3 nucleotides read TGTGCCAGCAGTTTAAGCCGCTACGAGCAGTACTTC.

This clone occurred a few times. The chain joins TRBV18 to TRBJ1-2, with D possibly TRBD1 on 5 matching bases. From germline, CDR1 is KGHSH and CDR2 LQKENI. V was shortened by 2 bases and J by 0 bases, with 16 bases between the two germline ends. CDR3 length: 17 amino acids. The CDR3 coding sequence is TGTGCCAGCTCACCAACGCCCCAGGAGGGACCTAACTATGGCTACACCTTC. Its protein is CASSPTPQEGPNYGYTF.

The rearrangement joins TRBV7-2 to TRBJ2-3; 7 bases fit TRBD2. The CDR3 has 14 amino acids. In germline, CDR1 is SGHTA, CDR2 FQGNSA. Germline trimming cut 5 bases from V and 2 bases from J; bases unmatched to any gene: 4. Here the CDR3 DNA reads TGTGCCAGCAGCCAGGGACTACCCACAGATACGCAGTATTTT. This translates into CASSQGLPTDTQYF.

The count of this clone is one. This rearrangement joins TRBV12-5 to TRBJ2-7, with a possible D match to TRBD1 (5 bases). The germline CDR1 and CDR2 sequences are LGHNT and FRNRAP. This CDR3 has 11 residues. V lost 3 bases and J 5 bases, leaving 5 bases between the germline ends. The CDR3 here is CASGFRDEQYF. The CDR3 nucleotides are TGTGCTAGTGGTTTCAGGGACGAGCAGTACTTC.

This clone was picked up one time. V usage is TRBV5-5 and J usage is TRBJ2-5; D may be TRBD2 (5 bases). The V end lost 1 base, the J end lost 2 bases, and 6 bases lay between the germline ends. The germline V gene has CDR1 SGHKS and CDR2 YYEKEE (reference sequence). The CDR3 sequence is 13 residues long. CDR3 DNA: TGTGCCAGCAGCTTGAGGAGGCAAGAGACCCAGTACTTC. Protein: CASSLRRQETQYF.

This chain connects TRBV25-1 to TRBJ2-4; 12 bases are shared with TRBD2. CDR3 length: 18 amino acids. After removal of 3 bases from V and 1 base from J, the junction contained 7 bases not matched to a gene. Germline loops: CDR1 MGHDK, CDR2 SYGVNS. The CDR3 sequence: CASSDSSGGAGAKNIQYF. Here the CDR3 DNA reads TGTGCCAGCAGTGACTCTAGCGGGGGGGCTGGGGCCAAAAACATTCAGTACTTC.

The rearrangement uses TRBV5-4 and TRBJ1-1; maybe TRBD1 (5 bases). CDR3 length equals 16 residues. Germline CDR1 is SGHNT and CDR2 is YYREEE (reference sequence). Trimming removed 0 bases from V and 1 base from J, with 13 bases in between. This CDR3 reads CASSLDGTGRNTEAFF. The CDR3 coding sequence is TGTGCCAGCAGCTTGGATGGTACAGGTCGGAACACTGAAGCTTTCTTT.

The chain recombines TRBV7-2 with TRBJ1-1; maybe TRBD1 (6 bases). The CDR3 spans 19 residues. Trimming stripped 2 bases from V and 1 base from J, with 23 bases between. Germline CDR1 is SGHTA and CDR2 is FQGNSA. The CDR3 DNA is TGTGCCAGCAGCTTAAGGCGGGCTATTTCCGACAGGCCGAACACTGAAGCTTTCTTT. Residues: CASSLRRAISDRPNTEAFF.

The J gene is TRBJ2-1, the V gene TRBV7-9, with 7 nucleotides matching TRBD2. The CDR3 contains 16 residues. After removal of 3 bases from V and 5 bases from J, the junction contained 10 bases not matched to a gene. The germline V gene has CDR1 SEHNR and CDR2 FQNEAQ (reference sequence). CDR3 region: CASSFGRLADNNEQFF. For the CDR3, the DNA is TGTGCCAGCAGCTTCGGTCGGCTAGCGGATAACAATGAGCAGTTCTTC.

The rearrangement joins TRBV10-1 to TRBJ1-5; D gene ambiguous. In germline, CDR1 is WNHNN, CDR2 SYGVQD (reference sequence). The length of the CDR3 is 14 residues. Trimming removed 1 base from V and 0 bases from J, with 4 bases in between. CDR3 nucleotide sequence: TGCGCCAGCAGTGAGTTTATTAGCAATCAGCCCCAGCATTTT. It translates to CASSEFISNQPQHF.

The CDR3 DNA reads TGTGCCAGCAGTTCCCCGGGACAAAGGAACACTGAAGCTTTCTTT. Protein: CASSSPGQRNTEAFF. This chain uses TRBV6-5 with TRBJ1-1; D possibly corresponds to TRBD1 (6 bases). The V end lost 4 bases, the J end lost 1 base, and 13 bases lay between the germline ends. Germline CDR1 MNHEY, CDR2 SVGAGI. The CDR3 is made up of 15 amino acids.

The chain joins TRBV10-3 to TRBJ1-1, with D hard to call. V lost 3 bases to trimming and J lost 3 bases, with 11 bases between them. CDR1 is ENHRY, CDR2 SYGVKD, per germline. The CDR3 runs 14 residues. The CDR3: CAISDPARDTEAFF. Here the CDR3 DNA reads TGTGCCATCAGTGACCCCGCTCGGGACACTGAAGCTTTCTTT.

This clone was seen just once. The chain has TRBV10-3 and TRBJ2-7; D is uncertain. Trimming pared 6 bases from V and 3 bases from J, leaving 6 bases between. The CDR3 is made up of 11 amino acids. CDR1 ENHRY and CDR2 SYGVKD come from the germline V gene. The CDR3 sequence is CAISNHYEQYF. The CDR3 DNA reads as TGTGCCATCAGCAATCACTACGAGCAGTACTTC.

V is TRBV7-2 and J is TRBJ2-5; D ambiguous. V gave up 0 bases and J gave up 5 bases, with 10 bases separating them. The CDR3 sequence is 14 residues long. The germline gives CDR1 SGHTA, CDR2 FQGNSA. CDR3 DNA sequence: TGTGCCAGCAGCTTAGCGCGTCGGTCGGAGACCCAGTACTTC. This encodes CASSLARRSETQYF.

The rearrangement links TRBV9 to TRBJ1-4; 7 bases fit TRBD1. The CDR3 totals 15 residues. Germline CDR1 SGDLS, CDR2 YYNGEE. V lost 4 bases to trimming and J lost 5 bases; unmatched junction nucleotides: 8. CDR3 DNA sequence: TGTGCCAGCAGCCTCACCGGGACAGACAATGAAAAACTGTTTTTT. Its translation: CASSLTGTDNEKLFF.

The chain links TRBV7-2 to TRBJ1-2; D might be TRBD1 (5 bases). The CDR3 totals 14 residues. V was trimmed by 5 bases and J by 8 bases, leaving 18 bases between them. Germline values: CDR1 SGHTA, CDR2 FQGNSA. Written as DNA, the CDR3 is TGTGCCAGCAGCCTTGGAGGGGCGAGGGAGGGCTACACCTTC. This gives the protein CASSLGGAREGYTF.